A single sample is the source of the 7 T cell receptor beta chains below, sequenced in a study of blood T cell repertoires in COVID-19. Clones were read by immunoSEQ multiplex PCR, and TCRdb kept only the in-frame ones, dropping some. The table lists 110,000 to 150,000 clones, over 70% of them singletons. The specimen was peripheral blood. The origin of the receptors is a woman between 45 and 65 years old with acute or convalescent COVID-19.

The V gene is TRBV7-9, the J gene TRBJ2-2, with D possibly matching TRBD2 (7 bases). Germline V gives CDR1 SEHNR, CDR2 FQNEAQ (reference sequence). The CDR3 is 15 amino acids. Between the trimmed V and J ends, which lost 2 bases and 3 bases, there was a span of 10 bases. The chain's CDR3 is CASSLQGRDTGELFF. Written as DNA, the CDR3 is TGTGCCAGCAGCTTACAGGGGAGGGACACCGGGGAGCTGTTTTTT.

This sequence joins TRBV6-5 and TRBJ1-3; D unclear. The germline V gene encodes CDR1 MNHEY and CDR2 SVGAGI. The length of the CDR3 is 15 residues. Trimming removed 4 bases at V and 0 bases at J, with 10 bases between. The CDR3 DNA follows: TGTGCCAGCAGTTCCCGAGAGTCCTCTGGAAACACCATATATTTT. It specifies CASSSRESSGNTIYF.

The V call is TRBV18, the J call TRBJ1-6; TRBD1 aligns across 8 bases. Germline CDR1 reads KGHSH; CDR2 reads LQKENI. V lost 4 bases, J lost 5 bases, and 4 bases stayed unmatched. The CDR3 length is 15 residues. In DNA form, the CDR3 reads TGTGCCAGCTCACTCACAGGGGGTGATAATTCACCCCTCCACTTT. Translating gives CASSLTGGDNSPLHF.

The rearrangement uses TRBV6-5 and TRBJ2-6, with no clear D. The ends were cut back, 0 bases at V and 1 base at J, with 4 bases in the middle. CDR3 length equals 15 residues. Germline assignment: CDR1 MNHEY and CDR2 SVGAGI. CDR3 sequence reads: CASSYSGSGANVLTF. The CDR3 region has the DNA TGTGCCAGCAGTTACTCCGGGTCTGGGGCCAACGTCCTGACTTTC.

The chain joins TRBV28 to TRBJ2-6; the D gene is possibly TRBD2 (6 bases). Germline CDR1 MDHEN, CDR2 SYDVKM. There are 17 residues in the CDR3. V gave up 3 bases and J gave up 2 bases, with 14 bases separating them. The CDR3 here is CASSFYGGLAGANVLTF. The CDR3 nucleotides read TGTGCCAGCAGTTTTTACGGGGGACTTGCTGGGGCCAACGTCCTGACTTTC.

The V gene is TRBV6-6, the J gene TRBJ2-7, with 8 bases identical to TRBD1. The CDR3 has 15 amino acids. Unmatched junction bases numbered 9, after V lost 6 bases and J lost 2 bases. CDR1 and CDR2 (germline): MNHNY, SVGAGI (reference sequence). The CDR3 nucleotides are TGTGCCAGCAGGAAGGGACAGGAGAATGCCTACGAGCAGTACTTC. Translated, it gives CASRKGQENAYEQYF.

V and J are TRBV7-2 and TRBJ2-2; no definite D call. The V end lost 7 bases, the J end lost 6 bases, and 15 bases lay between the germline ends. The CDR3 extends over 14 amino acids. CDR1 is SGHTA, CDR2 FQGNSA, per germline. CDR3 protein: CASKLQWSSGELFF. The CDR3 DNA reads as TGTGCCAGCAAATTGCAGTGGAGTTCCGGGGAGCTGTTTTTT.